Reported below is one T cell receptor (beta chain). Its cognate antigen is unknown. This record belongs to a study of CD8 T cells in ankylosing spondylitis. Notes on the study in general: Reportedly, disease-linked clones are significantly enriched in ankylosing spondylitis patients' matched synovial fluid. Previous work reported some of these motif variants in the synovial fluid and blood of reactive arthritis. A TCR beta motif of under 10 highly homologous variants appeared characteristic of ankylosing spondylitis blood. Clones linked with disease were CD8+ and fairly uncommon in the peripheral blood.

Germline loops: CDR1 SGHTA, CDR2 FQGNSA. After removal of 4 bases from V and 10 bases from J, the junction contained 4 bases not matched to a gene. The CDR3 sequence is 12 residues long. Using quantitative 5'-RACE with molecular barcodes, the authors made TCR beta libraries. TCRdb processed the 5' RACE reads anew with MiXCR; each CDR3 protein has one entry. The table shows approximately 440,000 distinct CDR3 sequences, with 17% occurring only once. The sequencing input was blood, either unsorted or a sorted T cell fraction (not recorded which). The rearrangement links TRBV7-2 to TRBJ1-1, with TRBD1 identical over 9 bases. The origin of this receptor is a male donor with ankylosing spondylitis. CDR3 nucleotides: TGTGCCAGCAGCTCCCGACAGGGGGTAGCTTTCTTT. As protein: CASSSRQGVAFF.